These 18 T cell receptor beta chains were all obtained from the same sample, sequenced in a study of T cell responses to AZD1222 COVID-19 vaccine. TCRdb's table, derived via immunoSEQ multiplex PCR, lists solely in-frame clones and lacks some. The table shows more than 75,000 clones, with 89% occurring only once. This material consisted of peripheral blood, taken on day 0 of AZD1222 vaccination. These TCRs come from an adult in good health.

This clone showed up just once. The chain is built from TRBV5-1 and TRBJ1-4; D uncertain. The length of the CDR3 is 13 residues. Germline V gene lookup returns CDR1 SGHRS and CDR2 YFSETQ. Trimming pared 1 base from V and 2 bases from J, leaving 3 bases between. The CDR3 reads CASSLRTNEKLFF. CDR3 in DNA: TGCGCCAGCAGCTTGAGGACTAATGAAAAACTGTTTTTT.

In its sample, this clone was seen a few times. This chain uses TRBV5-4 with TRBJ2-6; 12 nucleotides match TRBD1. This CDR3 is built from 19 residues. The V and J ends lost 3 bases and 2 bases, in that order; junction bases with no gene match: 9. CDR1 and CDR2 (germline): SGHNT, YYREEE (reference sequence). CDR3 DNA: TGTGCCAGCAGCTCGGCGCCGGGACAGGGGGCGCCTGGGGCCAACGTCCTGACTTTC. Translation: CASSSAPGQGAPGANVLTF.

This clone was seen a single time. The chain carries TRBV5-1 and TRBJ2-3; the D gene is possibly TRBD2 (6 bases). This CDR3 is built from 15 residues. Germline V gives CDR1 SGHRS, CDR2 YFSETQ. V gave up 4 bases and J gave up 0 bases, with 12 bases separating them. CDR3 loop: CASSPGRGSTDTQYF. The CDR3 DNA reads TGCGCCAGCAGCCCGGGGCGGGGTAGCACAGATACGCAGTATTTT. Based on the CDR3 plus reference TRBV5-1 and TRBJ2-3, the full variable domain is KAGVTQTPRYLIKTRGQQVTLSCSPISGHRSVSWYQQTPGQGLQFLFEYFSETQRNKGNFPGRFSGRQFSNSRSEMNVSTLELGDSALYLCASSPGRGSTDTQYFGPGTRLTVL.

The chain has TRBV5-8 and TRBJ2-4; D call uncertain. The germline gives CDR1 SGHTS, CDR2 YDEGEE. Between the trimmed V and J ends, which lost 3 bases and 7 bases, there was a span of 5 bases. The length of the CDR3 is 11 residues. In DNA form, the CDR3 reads TGTGCCAGCAGCTACGAGAACATTCAGTACTTC. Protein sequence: CASSYENIQYF.

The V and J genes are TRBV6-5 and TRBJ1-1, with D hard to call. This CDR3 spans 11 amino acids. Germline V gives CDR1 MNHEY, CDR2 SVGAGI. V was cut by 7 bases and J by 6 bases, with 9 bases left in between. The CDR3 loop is CASKDSSEAFF. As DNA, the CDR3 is TGTGCCAGCAAGGACTCCTCTGAAGCTTTCTTT.

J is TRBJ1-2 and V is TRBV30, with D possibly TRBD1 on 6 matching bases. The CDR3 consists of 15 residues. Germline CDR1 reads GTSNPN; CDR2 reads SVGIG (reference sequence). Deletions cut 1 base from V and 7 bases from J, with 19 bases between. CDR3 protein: CAWSAHGQQVGGYTF. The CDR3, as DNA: TGTGCCTGGAGTGCCCACGGACAGCAAGTGGGTGGCTACACCTTC. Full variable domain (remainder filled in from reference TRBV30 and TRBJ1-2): SQTIHQWPATLVQPVGSPLSLECTVEGTSNPNLYWYRQAAGRGLQLLFYSVGIGQISSEVPQNLSASRPQDRQFILSSKKLLLSDSGFYLCAWSAHGQQVGGYTFGSGTRLTVV.

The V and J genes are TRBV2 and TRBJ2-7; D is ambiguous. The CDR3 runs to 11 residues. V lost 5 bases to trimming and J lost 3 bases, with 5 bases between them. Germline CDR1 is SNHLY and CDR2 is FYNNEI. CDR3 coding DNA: TGTGCCAGCAGTTACAGCTACGAGCAGTACTTC. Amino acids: CASSYSYEQYF.

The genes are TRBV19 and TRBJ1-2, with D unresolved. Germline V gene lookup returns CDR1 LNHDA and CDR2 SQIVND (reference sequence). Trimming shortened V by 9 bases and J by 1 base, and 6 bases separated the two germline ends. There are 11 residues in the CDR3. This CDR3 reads CASENNYGYTF. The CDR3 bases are TGTGCCAGCGAGAATAACTATGGCTACACCTTC.

DNA for the CDR3: TGTGCCAGCAGTGGCTCAAGGGGGGCAGACAATCAGCCCCAGCATTTT. Its protein product is CASSGSRGADNQPQHF. This sequence joins TRBV6-1 and TRBJ1-5; tentatively, D is TRBD1 (6 bases). Trimming took 4 bases from V and 3 from J, leaving 16 bases between them. CDR1 MNHNS and CDR2 SASEGT come from the germline V gene. The CDR3 runs to 16 residues.

The CDR3 DNA is TGTGCTAGTGGGGCAGGGACGAACACTGAAGCTTTCTTT. It codes for CASGAGTNTEAFF. The V and J genes are TRBV12-5 and TRBJ1-1; possible D gene TRBD1, 5 bases. Germline lookup yields CDR1 LGHNT and CDR2 FRNRAP. V shed 6 bases and J shed 1 base, with 9 bases lying between them. The CDR3 runs to 13 residues.

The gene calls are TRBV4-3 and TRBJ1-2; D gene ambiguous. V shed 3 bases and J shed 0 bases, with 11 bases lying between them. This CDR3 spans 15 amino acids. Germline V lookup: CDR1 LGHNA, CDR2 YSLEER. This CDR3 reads CASSQYLQTNYGYTF. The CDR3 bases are TGCGCCAGCAGCCAGTATTTACAAACTAACTATGGCTACACCTTC.

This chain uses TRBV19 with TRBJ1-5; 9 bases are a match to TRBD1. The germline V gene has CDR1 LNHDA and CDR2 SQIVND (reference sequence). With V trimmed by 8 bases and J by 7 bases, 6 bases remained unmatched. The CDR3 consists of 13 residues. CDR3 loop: CASSRDREQPQHF. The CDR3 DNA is TGTGCCAGTTCCCGGGACAGGGAACAGCCCCAGCATTTT. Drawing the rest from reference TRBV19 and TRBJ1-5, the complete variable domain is DGGITQSPKYLFRKEGQNVTLSCEQNLNHDAMYWYRQDPGQGLRLIYYSQIVNDFQKGDIAEGYSVSREKKESFPLTVTSAQKNPTAFYLCASSRDREQPQHFGDGTRLSIL.

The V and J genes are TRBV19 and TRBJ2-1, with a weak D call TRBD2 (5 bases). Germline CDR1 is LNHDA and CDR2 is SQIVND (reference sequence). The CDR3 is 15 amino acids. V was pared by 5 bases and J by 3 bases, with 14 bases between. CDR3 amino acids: CASSAGNGVYNEQFF. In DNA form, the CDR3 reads TGTGCCAGTAGTGCGGGCAACGGCGTCTACAATGAGCAGTTCTTC.

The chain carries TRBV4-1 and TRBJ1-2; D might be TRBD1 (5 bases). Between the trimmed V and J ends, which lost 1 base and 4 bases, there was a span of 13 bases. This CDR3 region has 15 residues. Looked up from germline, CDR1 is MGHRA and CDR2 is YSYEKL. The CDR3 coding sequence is TGCGCCAGCAGCCAAGGCCCGACAGTATTCTATGGCTACACCTTC. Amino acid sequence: CASSQGPTVFYGYTF.

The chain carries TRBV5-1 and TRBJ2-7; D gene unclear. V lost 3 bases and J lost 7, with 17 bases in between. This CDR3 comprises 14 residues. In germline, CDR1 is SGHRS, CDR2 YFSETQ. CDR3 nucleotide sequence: TGCGCCAGCAGCTCTCTCGATCAGTCCGCGGAGCAGTACTTC. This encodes CASSSLDQSAEQYF.

This CDR3 is CASSQPGPGTEAFF. The CDR3 DNA reads TGTGCCAGCAGCCAGCCGGGACCGGGGACTGAAGCTTTCTTT. The V call is TRBV3-1 (or the pseudogene TRBV3-2), the J call TRBJ1-1; weak D call: TRBD1 (5 bases). Trimming pared 3 bases from V and 5 bases from J, leaving 13 bases between. The CDR3 is 14 amino acids. CDR1 LGHDT and CDR2 YNNKEL come from the germline V gene (reference sequence).

CDR3 nucleotides: TGTGCCAGCAGTTACTTGGGGTCTGTTCGCCCCTACGAGCAGTACTTC. Amino acids: CASSYLGSVRPYEQYF. The chain recombines TRBV6-5 with TRBJ2-7; D not certain. V lost 1 base to trimming and J lost 2 bases, with 15 bases between them. This CDR3 region has 16 residues. Germline lookup yields CDR1 MNHEY and CDR2 SVGAGI.

The DNA of the CDR3 is TGTGCCAGCAGCTTGGGGGACAGGGTCAATGAGCAGTTCTTC. Translating gives CASSLGDRVNEQFF. The rearrangement uses TRBV5-4 and TRBJ2-1; 9 positions match TRBD1. Per germline, CDR1 SGHNT and CDR2 YYREEE (reference sequence). With V trimmed by 0 bases and J by 6 bases, 1 base remained unmatched. CDR3 length: 14 amino acids.